Each of the 14 T cell receptor beta chains below was sequenced from the same sample in a study of blood T cell repertoires in COVID-19. Data came from immunoSEQ multiplex PCR; TCRdb stores just in-frame clones and leaves some out. The sample records some 350,000 clones, around 83% being singletons. The material sequenced was peripheral blood. The source of these receptors is a young man with active or convalescent COVID-19.

This sequence joins TRBV21-1 and TRBJ1-6. TRBV21-1 is tagged as a pseudogene. The CDR3 loop spans 15 amino acids. CDR3 sequence (DNA): TGTGCCAGCAGCACCGGGGGGTCTAGCGATTCACCCCTCCACTTT. It codes for CASSTGGSSDSPLHF.

The chain joins TRBV10-3 to TRBJ1-1; maybe TRBD1 (6 bases). Trimming cost V 8 bases and J 7 bases, with 17 bases left between them. Germline CDR1 is ENHRY and CDR2 is SYGVKD. The CDR3 loop spans 13 amino acids. Written as DNA, the CDR3 is TGTGCCATCGGTACAGGGAATGAGGGTGAAGCTTTCTTT. Translation: CAIGTGNEGEAFF.

The CDR3 DNA sequence: TGTGCCAGTAGTCCACAACAGGCTACGGAGGGCTACGAGCAGTACTTC. It codes for CASSPQQATEGYEQYF. The chain couples TRBV19 to TRBJ2-7; possibly TRBD2 for D (6 bases). This CDR3 has 16 amino acids. The V gene lost 5 bases and the J gene lost 3 bases, with 20 bases spanning the gap. Germline CDR1 reads LNHDA; CDR2 reads SQIVND (reference sequence).

A single count supports this clone. The V and J genes are TRBV6-5 and TRBJ2-7; 8 nucleotides match TRBD2. The V segment lost 7 bases and the J segment 4 bases; nucleotides outside the gene matches: 9. CDR1 and CDR2 (germline): MNHEY, SVGAGI. The CDR3 length is 14 residues. The CDR3 here is CASTPGTRKYEQYF. In DNA form, the CDR3 reads TGTGCCAGCACTCCCGGGACTAGAAAATACGAGCAGTACTTC.

The gene calls are TRBV19 and TRBJ1-1, with no clear D. From germline, CDR1 is LNHDA and CDR2 SQIVND (reference sequence). The CDR3 extends over 14 amino acids. The V end lost 10 bases, the J end lost 0 bases, and 15 bases lay between the germline ends. CDR3 sequence reads: CATCPGSLNTEAFF. The CDR3 DNA reads as TGTGCCACTTGTCCAGGAAGTTTGAACACTGAAGCTTTCTTT.

The chain is built from TRBV4-2 and TRBJ1-5; weak D call: TRBD1 (5 bases). This CDR3 has 15 residues. Trimming pared 4 bases from V and 3 bases from J, leaving 13 bases between. Germline lookup yields CDR1 LGHNA and CDR2 YNFKEQ. In DNA form, the CDR3 reads TGTGCCAGCAGCCTCCGACAGCTGATCAATCAGCCCCAGCATTTT. Translation gives CASSLRQLINQPQHF.

The chain uses TRBV5-4 and TRBJ1-1, with D unclear. This CDR3 comprises 13 residues. V lost 0 bases, J lost 6 bases, and 9 bases lay in between. Germline CDR1 reads SGHNT; CDR2 reads YYREEE (reference sequence). The CDR3 spells CASSLDPGAEAFF. CDR3 coding DNA: TGTGCCAGCAGCTTGGACCCCGGGGCTGAAGCTTTCTTT.

This chain uses TRBV7-9 with TRBJ2-7, with 10 bases lining up with TRBD1. The germline V gene encodes CDR1 SEHNR and CDR2 FQNEAQ (reference sequence). CDR3 length equals 15 residues. Trimming took 3 bases from V and 4 from J; bases not matched to a gene: 6. DNA for the CDR3: TGTGCCAGCAGCTTTGGTGGACAGGGGGGTTACGAGCAGTACTTC. This codes for CASSFGGQGGYEQYF.

The chain carries TRBV3-1 (or the pseudogene TRBV3-2) and TRBJ2-5, with 11 bases lining up with TRBD2. Trimming at V came to 2 bases and at J to 11 bases, leaving 13 bases not matched to a gene. The CDR3 has 16 residues. Germline assignment: CDR1 LGHDT and CDR2 YNNKEL (reference sequence). This CDR3 is CASSQYSTTSGGGQYF. The CDR3 DNA follows: TGTGCCAGCAGCCAATACTCTACTACTAGCGGGGGAGGACAGTACTTC.

This chain links TRBV5-1 with TRBJ2-2; weak D call: TRBD1 (5 bases). Trimming cost V 0 bases and J 0 bases, with 6 bases left between them. CDR1 and CDR2 (germline): SGHRS, YFSETQ. CDR3 length equals 15 residues. CDR3 DNA: TGCGCCAGCAGCTTGGAGGGGTCGAACACCGGGGAGCTGTTTTTT. Protein sequence: CASSLEGSNTGELFF.

Concerning this clone itself: The sample carries other DNA sequences with the same CDR3. The J gene is TRBJ1-1, the V gene TRBV5-1; D remains unclear. From germline, CDR1 is SGHRS and CDR2 YFSETQ. V gave up 4 bases and J gave up 1 base, with 5 bases separating them. The CDR3 sequence is 12 residues long. The CDR3 sequence: CASSTGNTEAFF. CDR3 sequence (DNA): TGCGCCAGCAGCACCGGGAACACTGAAGCTTTCTTT.

The sample holds one count of this clone. The gene calls are TRBV2 and TRBJ1-1; 10 bases line up with TRBD1. The germline V gene encodes CDR1 SNHLY and CDR2 FYNNEI. Trimming at V came to 5 bases and at J to 7 bases, leaving 7 bases not matched to a gene. This CDR3 has 14 amino acids. The CDR3 reads CASSWDRGVGEAFF. CDR3 nucleotides: TGTGCCAGCAGTTGGGACAGGGGTGTGGGTGAAGCTTTCTTT.

The chain carries TRBV5-6 and TRBJ2-7; 9 nucleotides align to TRBD1. Germline-derived CDR1 and CDR2 are SGHDT and YYEEEE. V trimming: 4 bases; J trimming: 4 bases; junction bases outside the gene matches: 9. This CDR3 contains 15 residues. CDR3 coding DNA: TGTGCCAGCAGCCCTACACAGGGGGCAGGATACGAGCAGTACTTC. This translates into CASSPTQGAGYEQYF. Together with reference TRBV5-6 and TRBJ2-7, the CDR3 gives the full variable domain: DAGVTQSPTHLIKTRGQQVTLRCSPKSGHDTVSWYQQALGQGPQFIFQYYEEEERQRGNFPDRFSGHQFPNYSSELNVNALLLGDSALYLCASSPTQGAGYEQYFGPGTRLTVT.

This clone has a single count. The V and J genes are TRBV12-5 and TRBJ2-1; 13 bases are shared with TRBD2. With 2 bases clipped from V and 4 bases from J, the junction kept 8 bases outside the gene matches. This CDR3 is built from 18 residues. CDR1 is LGHNT and CDR2 is FRNRAP in the germline V gene. The CDR3 sequence is CASGLPLTSGRNYNEQFF. The CDR3 region has the DNA TGTGCTAGTGGTTTGCCGTTGACTAGCGGGAGGAATTACAATGAGCAGTTCTTC.